This T cell receptor (beta chain) was documented in a study of response to subunit inactivated influenza vaccine. A note on this clonotype: What it binds is not known. Its ends do not fully match the called genes, so a read error is possible.

Germline V lookup: CDR1 SQVTM, CDR2 ANQGSEA. The CDR3 is made up of 14 amino acids. Study results and caveats: The study's authors posited that every seasonal influenza vaccination enlists few new T cells.

Each CDR3 protein is one row after TCRdb ran MiXCR on the RT-PCR reads. Counted here are fewer than 200,000 distinct CDR3 sequences, about 9% occurring once; the ten biggest clones make up approximately 11%. The genes are TRBV29-1 and TRBJ2-3, with 9 bases fitting TRBD2. The input for sequencing was non-naive T cells sorted from PBMCs, taken on the day of vaccination. The receptor was isolated from a man between 45 and 60 years old who received an inactivated influenza vaccine. The CDR3, as DNA: TGCACCGTTGTGCGGGGGGGCCGAGGATATACGCAGTATTTT. Its protein product is CTVVRGGRGYTQYF.